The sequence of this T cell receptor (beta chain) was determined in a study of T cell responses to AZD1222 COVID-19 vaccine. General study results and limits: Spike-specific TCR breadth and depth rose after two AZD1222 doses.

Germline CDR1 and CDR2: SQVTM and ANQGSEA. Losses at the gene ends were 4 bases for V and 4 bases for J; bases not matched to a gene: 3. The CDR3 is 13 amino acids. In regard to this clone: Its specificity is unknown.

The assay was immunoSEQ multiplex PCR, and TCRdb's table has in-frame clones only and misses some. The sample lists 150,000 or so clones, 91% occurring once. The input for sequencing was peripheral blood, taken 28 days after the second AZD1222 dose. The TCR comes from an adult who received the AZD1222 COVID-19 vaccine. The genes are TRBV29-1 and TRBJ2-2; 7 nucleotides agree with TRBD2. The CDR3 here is CSVGGRATGELFF. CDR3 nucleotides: TGCAGCGTTGGGGGGAGGGCCACCGGGGAGCTGTTTTTT.